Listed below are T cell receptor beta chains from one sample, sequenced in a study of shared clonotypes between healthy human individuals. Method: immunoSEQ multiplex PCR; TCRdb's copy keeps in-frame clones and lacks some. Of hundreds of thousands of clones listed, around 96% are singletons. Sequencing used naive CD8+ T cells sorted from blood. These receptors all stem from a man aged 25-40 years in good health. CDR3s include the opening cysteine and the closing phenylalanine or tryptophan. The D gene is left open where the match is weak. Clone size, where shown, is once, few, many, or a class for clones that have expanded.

CDR3 DNA: TGTGCCAGCAGTTTACAGGGGTCCCCCCCCTACGAGCAGTACTTC; CDR3 protein: CASSLQGSPPYEQYF; D gene: .; clone size: .; J gene: TRBJ2-7; V gene: TRBV27
CDR3 DNA: TGTGCCATCAGTGCTTTCGACAGGGCAACCTACGAGCAGTACTTC; CDR3 protein: CAISAFDRATYEQYF; D gene: TRBD1; clone size: .; J gene: TRBJ2-7; V gene: TRBV10-3
CDR3 DNA: TGCAGCGCCGGACTCCGGCATGGCTACACCTTC; CDR3 protein: CSAGLRHGYTF; D gene: .; clone size: once; J gene: TRBJ1-2; V gene: TRBV29-1
CDR3 DNA: TGTGCCACCAGCAGAGGCCCCCCAGGGGGCTCTGGAAACACCATATATTTT; CDR3 protein: CATSRGPPGGSGNTIYF; D gene: TRBD1; clone size: .; J gene: TRBJ1-3; V gene: TRBV15
CDR3 DNA: TGCAGCGTTCGCCCGGGAGATCGCTCCTACGAGCAGTACTTC; CDR3 protein: CSVRPGDRSYEQYF; D gene: .; clone size: .; J gene: TRBJ2-7; V gene: TRBV29-1
CDR3 DNA: TGTGCCAGCAGCAAAGATACAGGACGCACTGAAGCTTTCTTT; CDR3 protein: CASSKDTGRTEAFF; D gene: .; clone size: .; J gene: TRBJ1-1; V gene: TRBV21-1
CDR3 DNA: TGTGCCACCAGCAGCTCCCACTTCACTAGCGGGAGTGGCACAGATACGCAGTATTTT; CDR3 protein: CATSSSHFTSGSGTDTQYF; D gene: TRBD2; clone size: .; J gene: TRBJ2-3; V gene: TRBV15
CDR3 DNA: TGTGCCAGCAGTTCAGGGGACTTAGCTAACTATGGCTACACCTTC; CDR3 protein: CASSSGDLANYGYTF; D gene: .; clone size: .; J gene: TRBJ1-2; V gene: TRBV27
CDR3 DNA: TGTGCCAGCAGCACGCCCGGGAGGACGTCGACCTACGAGCAGTACTTC; CDR3 protein: CASSTPGRTSTYEQYF; D gene: TRBD2; clone size: .; J gene: TRBJ2-7; V gene: TRBV7-2
CDR3 DNA: TGTGCCAGCACCTTAGGGACCGGGATGCACTACGAGCAGTACTTC; CDR3 protein: CASTLGTGMHYEQYF; D gene: .; clone size: .; J gene: TRBJ2-7; V gene: TRBV7-9
CDR3 DNA: TGCAGCGTCGTATGGGCGGGGACAGGGCATACAGCTGGAGGCGAGCAGTACTTC; CDR3 protein: CSVVWAGTGHTAGGEQYF; D gene: TRBD1; clone size: .; J gene: TRBJ2-7; V gene: TRBV29-1
CDR3 DNA: TGCGCCAGCAGCTTGGGGACTAGTTTGGACCCTCTCACCGGGGAGCTGTTTTTT; CDR3 protein: CASSLGTSLDPLTGELFF; D gene: TRBD2; clone size: .; J gene: TRBJ2-2; V gene: TRBV5-1
CDR3 DNA: TGTGCCAGCAGTGATTTATCAGGCAATAGCAATCAGCCCCAGCATTTT; CDR3 protein: CASSDLSGNSNQPQHF; D gene: .; clone size: .; J gene: TRBJ1-5; V gene: TRBV2
CDR3 DNA: TGTGCCAGCGGGAGGGAGCAGTTCTTC; CDR3 protein: CASGREQFF; D gene: .; clone size: .; J gene: TRBJ2-1; V gene: TRBV9
CDR3 DNA: TGCAGCGTTGAGTATCCGACAGCCTACGAGCAGTACTTC; CDR3 protein: CSVEYPTAYEQYF; D gene: .; clone size: .; J gene: TRBJ2-7; V gene: TRBV29-1
CDR3 DNA: TGCGCCAGCAGCCAACGGGGAAGCTCCTACGAGCAGTACTTC; CDR3 protein: CASSQRGSSYEQYF; D gene: .; clone size: .; J gene: TRBJ2-7; V gene: TRBV4-1
CDR3 DNA: TGCGCCAGCAGCCAAGATAGGGGACCCAATCAGCCCCAGCATTTT; CDR3 protein: CASSQDRGPNQPQHF; D gene: .; clone size: .; J gene: TRBJ1-5; V gene: TRBV4-1
CDR3 DNA: TGCGCCAGCAGTGGGAACAGGTGGTACGAGCAGTACTTC; CDR3 protein: CASSGNRWYEQYF; D gene: .; clone size: .; J gene: TRBJ2-7; V gene: TRBV10-1
CDR3 DNA: TGTGCCAGCAGCATTACTAGCGGGAATCTACGAGCCTACGAGCAGTACTTC; CDR3 protein: CASSITSGNLRAYEQYF; D gene: TRBD2; clone size: .; J gene: TRBJ2-7; V gene: TRBV7-9
CDR3 DNA: TGTGCCAGCAGCTCAGGGGTGGGGACTGAAGCTTTCTTT; CDR3 protein: CASSSGVGTEAFF; D gene: .; clone size: .; J gene: TRBJ1-1; V gene: TRBV7-6
CDR3 DNA: TGTGCCAGCAGCTACCGGAGTACAGGGCGGTACGAGCAGTACTTC; CDR3 protein: CASSYRSTGRYEQYF; D gene: .; clone size: .; J gene: TRBJ2-7; V gene: TRBV7-9
CDR3 DNA: TGTGCCAGCACTTTTCCCCGGAAGGACGCTTACGAGCAGTACTTC; CDR3 protein: CASTFPRKDAYEQYF; D gene: .; clone size: once; J gene: TRBJ2-7; V gene: TRBV7-9
CDR3 DNA: TGTGCCAGCAGCTTAGCGCAATACAGGCGAGACACAGATACGCAGTATTTT; CDR3 protein: CASSLAQYRRDTDTQYF; D gene: .; clone size: once; J gene: TRBJ2-3; V gene: TRBV7-2
CDR3 DNA: TGTGCCAGCGGATTAGCGGGGAGGAGCGGGTTCTTC; CDR3 protein: CASGLAGRSGFF; D gene: TRBD2; clone size: .; J gene: TRBJ2-1; V gene: TRBV5-4
CDR3 DNA: TGTGCCAGCAGCCTCGGACAGGGTTCGGCCAACGTCCTGACTTTC; CDR3 protein: CASSLGQGSANVLTF; D gene: TRBD1; clone size: .; J gene: TRBJ2-6; V gene: TRBV7-6
CDR3 DNA: TGTGCCAGCAGCTTAGGACAGGTCGCGAACACCGGGGAGCTGTTTTTT; CDR3 protein: CASSLGQVANTGELFF; D gene: .; clone size: .; J gene: TRBJ2-2; V gene: TRBV11-2
CDR3 DNA: TGTGCCAGCAGTTTATCAATGGACCTAGCTGAAGCTTTCTTT; CDR3 protein: CASSLSMDLAEAFF; D gene: .; clone size: .; J gene: TRBJ1-1; V gene: TRBV27
CDR3 DNA: TGCGCCAGCAGCTTGGAGGGGACACTGAACACTGAAGCTTTCTTT; CDR3 protein: CASSLEGTLNTEAFF; D gene: .; clone size: .; J gene: TRBJ1-1; V gene: TRBV5-1
CDR3 DNA: TGTGCCAGCAGTTGGGACTCTAGCTACAATGAGCAGTTCTTC; CDR3 protein: CASSWDSSYNEQFF; D gene: .; clone size: .; J gene: TRBJ2-1; V gene: TRBV6-5
CDR3 DNA: TGTGCCAGCAGTTTAGCCAGGGAACGGTACGAGCAGTACTTC; CDR3 protein: CASSLARERYEQYF; D gene: .; clone size: .; J gene: TRBJ2-7; V gene: TRBV27
CDR3 DNA: TGTGCCAGCAGCCACATAGGAGTGGGGCACAATGAGCAGTTCTTC; CDR3 protein: CASSHIGVGHNEQFF; D gene: .; clone size: .; J gene: TRBJ2-1; V gene: TRBV4-2
CDR3 DNA: TGTGCCAGCAGCTTAGCGGGGTCCTACAATGAGCAGTTCTTC; CDR3 protein: CASSLAGSYNEQFF; D gene: .; clone size: .; J gene: TRBJ2-1; V gene: TRBV7-6
CDR3 DNA: TGTGCCTGTCCGGGACTAGTCAATGAGCAGTTCTTC; CDR3 protein: CACPGLVNEQFF; D gene: TRBD2; clone size: .; J gene: TRBJ2-1; V gene: TRBV30
CDR3 DNA: TGTGCCAGTAGTACAGGGACTAGCGTATTAGATACGCAGTATTTT; CDR3 protein: CASSTGTSVLDTQYF; D gene: TRBD2; clone size: .; J gene: TRBJ2-3; V gene: TRBV19
CDR3 DNA: TGTGCCAGCAGCTTAGGACAGGGCGACAATCAGCCCCAGCATTTT; CDR3 protein: CASSLGQGDNQPQHF; D gene: TRBD1; clone size: once; J gene: TRBJ1-5; V gene: TRBV7-9
CDR3 DNA: TGCAGCGTTGAAGGCTGGCGGGAGGGCTCCTACAATGAGCAGTTCTTC; CDR3 protein: CSVEGWREGSYNEQFF; D gene: TRBD2; clone size: .; J gene: TRBJ2-1; V gene: TRBV29-1
CDR3 DNA: TGTGCCAGTATGACGGTTTACGAGCAGTACTTC; CDR3 protein: CASMTVYEQYF; D gene: .; clone size: .; J gene: TRBJ2-7; V gene: TRBV2
CDR3 DNA: TGTGCCAGCAGCCCGACGAACACCGAGCAGTACTTC; CDR3 protein: CASSPTNTEQYF; D gene: .; clone size: once; J gene: TRBJ2-7; V gene: TRBV11-2
CDR3 DNA: TGTGCCAGCAGCTTGGGGCCGGGGGAGCAGTACTTC; CDR3 protein: CASSLGPGEQYF; D gene: .; clone size: .; J gene: TRBJ2-7; V gene: TRBV5-6
CDR3 DNA: TGTGCCAGCAGCTTATCACCAAGCTCCTACGAGCAGTACTTC; CDR3 protein: CASSLSPSSYEQYF; D gene: .; clone size: .; J gene: TRBJ2-7; V gene: TRBV11-2
CDR3 DNA: TGTGCCAGCTCACCAGTCGAGGGTGGGTTTGAGACCCAGTACTTC; CDR3 protein: CASSPVEGGFETQYF; D gene: .; clone size: .; J gene: TRBJ2-5; V gene: TRBV18